This T cell receptor beta chain was identified during a study of OX40 agonist ivuxolimab in advanced cancers. Study at large: Patients were treated with intravenous ivuxolimab, dosed at 0.01 to 10 mg/kg and infused every 2 weeks. Three patients got partial responses; one had hepatocellular carcinoma and two had cutaneous melanoma. Overall study findings and caveats: At 0.1 to 3.0 mg/kg, CD4+ and CD8+ blood T cells expanded clonally by week 6. Not determined was the antigen specificity of the expanded peripheral T cells.

Libraries were prepared by immunoSEQ multiplex PCR; TCRdb keeps only in-frame clonotypes and omits some of them. The repertoire holds 16,000 or so clones, with around 70% as singletons. The table lists this clone with a count of one. Its antigen is as yet unknown. Trimming at V came to 2 bases and at J to 3 bases, leaving 0 bases not matched to a gene. CDR1 is SGHVS, CDR2 FNYEAQ, per germline. The CDR3 has 15 residues. The TCR comes from an adult with an advanced solid tumor such as melanoma, head and neck, liver or kidney cancer. Specimen: CD4+ or CD8+ T cells sorted from blood, collected in a trial of the OX40 agonist ivuxolimab. The V and J genes are TRBV7-6 and TRBJ2-3; TRBD2 agrees at 12 bases. CDR3 nucleotide sequence: TGTGCCAGCAGCTTACTAGCGGGAGGGACAGATACGCAGTATTTT. Translation: CASSLLAGGTDTQYF.